This record concerns one TCR beta chain sequence. Its antigen is not known. The entry originates in a study of graft-versus-host responses after intestinal transplantation. Study summary: Anti-thymocyte globulin induction preceded three to four years of tacrolimus and steroid maintenance in all recipients.

Some clones are missing from TCRdb's copy, which holds only in-frame ones; the method was immunoSEQ multiplex PCR. This sample has some 46,000 clones, with 85% to 95% found just once. Notes on the study in general: Circulating GvH clones peaking coincided with falling HvG clones soon after transplant.

The ends were cut back, 6 bases at V and 0 bases at J, with 12 bases in the middle. The CDR3 runs 15 residues. Germline CDR1 and CDR2: MNHNS and SASEGT. The chain recombines TRBV6-1 with TRBJ2-1; D gene ambiguous. The source is a human patient who received an intestinal transplant, so some T cells may come from the graft donor. The source was PBMCs, collected more than 750 days after a first intestinal transplant, on the day of a second. The CDR3 nucleotides are TGTGCCAGCAGCGTCGAGCCGAGCTCCTACAATGAGCAGTTCTTC. Translation: CASSVEPSSYNEQFF.